The T cell receptor beta chain under discussion was sequenced for a study of T-cell reconstitution after alpha-beta-depleted transplantation in children. Study findings and constraints: One year after transplant, T-cell counts and diversity came mostly from newly produced T cells. Several hundred expanded graft clones reportedly supplied alpha-beta T cells about two months after transplant. From surviving recipient T cells and thymic progenitors came the high day-60 TCRbeta diversity observed in some patients.

Preparation of the TCRbeta library was carried out with unique molecular identifiers. TCRdb recomputed calls from the PCR reads with MiXCR, one row per CDR3 protein. The top ten hold 13% to 15% of the sample, which has 550,000 to 600,000 distinct CDR3 sequences, more than 20% seen once. This clonotype has only a few counts. The antigen is unknown. The sample was PBMCs, mostly from graft donor cells, taken 360 days after TCRalphabeta/CD19-depleted stem cell transplant. The source of this sequence is a boy in the first two years of life who had a stem cell transplant for acute myeloid leukemia, so the T cells may come from the graft donor.

The CDR3 nucleotides read TGCTCCACCTCGTTCTCGGGACAGGGGGTAGGTGAGCAGTTCTTC. Translating gives CSTSFSGQGVGEQFF. The chain joins TRBV29-1 to TRBJ2-1, with 11 positions matching TRBD1. This CDR3 contains 15 residues. CDR1 and CDR2 from the germline V gene are SQVTM and ANQGSEA.